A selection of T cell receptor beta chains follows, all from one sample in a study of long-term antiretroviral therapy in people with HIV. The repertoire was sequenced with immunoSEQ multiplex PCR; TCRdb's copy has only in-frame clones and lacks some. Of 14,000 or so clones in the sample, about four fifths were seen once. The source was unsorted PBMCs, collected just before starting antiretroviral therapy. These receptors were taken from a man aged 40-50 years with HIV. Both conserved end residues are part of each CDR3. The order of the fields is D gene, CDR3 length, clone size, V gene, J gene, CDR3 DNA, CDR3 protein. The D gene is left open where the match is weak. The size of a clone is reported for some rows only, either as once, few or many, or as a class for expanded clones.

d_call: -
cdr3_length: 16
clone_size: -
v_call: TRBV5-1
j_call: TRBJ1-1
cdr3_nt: TGCGCCAGCAGCTTCGGGGCCCCGAACATGAACACTGAAGCTTTCTTT
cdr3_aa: CASSFGAPNMNTEAFF

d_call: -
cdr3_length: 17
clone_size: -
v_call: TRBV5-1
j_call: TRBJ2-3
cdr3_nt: TGCGCCAGCTGTGTGAGGCGGGGCAACGTGGGGACAGATACGCAGTATTTT
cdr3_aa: CASCVRRGNVGTDTQYF

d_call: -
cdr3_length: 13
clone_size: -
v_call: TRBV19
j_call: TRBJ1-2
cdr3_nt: TGTGCCAGTACTCGGGCACAGGACTATGGCTACACCTTC
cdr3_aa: CASTRAQDYGYTF

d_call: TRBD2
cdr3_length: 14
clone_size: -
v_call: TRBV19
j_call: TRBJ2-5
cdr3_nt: TGTGCTAGGACTAGTAGATTTTTAGGAGAGACCCAGTACTTC
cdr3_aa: CARTSRFLGETQYF

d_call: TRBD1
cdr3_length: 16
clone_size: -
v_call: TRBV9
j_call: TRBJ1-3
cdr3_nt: TGTGCCAGCAGCCTAAGGACAGGGCTCGAAGGAAACACCATATATTTT
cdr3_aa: CASSLRTGLEGNTIYF

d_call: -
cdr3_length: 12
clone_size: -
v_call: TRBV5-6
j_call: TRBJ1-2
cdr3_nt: TGTGCCAGCAGCCCCGGGAACTATGGCTACACCTTC
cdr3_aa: CASSPGNYGYTF

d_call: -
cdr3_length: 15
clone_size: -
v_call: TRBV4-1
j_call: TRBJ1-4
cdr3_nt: TGCGCCAGTCAGGAGAACATGGGTGCTAATGAAAAACTGTTTTTT
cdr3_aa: CASQENMGANEKLFF

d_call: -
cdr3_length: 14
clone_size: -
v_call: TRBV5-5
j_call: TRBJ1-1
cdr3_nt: TGTGCCAGCAGAACAAAAGGACGGGAGACTGAAGCTTTCTTT
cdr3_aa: CASRTKGRETEAFF

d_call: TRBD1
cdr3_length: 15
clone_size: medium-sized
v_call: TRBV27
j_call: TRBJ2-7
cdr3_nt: TGTGCCAGCAGTTTAGCACAGGGGGTGGGGTACGAGCAGTACTTC
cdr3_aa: CASSLAQGVGYEQYF

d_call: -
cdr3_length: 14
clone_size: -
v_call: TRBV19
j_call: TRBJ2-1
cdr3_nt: TGTGCCAGTAGTATTAGTTCCTCCTACAATGAGCAGTTCTTC
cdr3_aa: CASSISSSYNEQFF

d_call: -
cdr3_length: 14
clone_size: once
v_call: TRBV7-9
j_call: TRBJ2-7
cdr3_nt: TGTGCCAGCGCCTGGGGGCGCGGTCTTAACGAGCAGTACTTC
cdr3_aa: CASAWGRGLNEQYF

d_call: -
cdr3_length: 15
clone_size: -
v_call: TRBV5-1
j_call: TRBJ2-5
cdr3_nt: TGCGCCAGCAGCTTGGAGGGCTTCCTCCAAGAGACCCAGTACTTC
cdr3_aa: CASSLEGFLQETQYF

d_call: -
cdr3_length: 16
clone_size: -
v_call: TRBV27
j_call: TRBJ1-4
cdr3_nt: TGTGCCAGCAGTCTCCTCGGGGGGGGTCGAGGTGAAAAACTGTTTTTT
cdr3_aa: CASSLLGGGRGEKLFF

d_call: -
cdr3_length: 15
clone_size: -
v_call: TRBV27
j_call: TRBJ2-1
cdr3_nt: TGTGCCAGCAGTTTGGGGGGTGGTTCCTACAATGAGCAGTTCTTC
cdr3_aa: CASSLGGGSYNEQFF

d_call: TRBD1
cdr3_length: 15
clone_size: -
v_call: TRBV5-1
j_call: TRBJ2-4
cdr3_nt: TGCGCCAGCAGCCCCGACAGGGGGCCGGGAAACATTCAGTACTTC
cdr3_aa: CASSPDRGPGNIQYF

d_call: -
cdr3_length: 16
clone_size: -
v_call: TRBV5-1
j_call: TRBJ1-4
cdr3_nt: TGCGCCAGCAGCTTAGCTGGCGGGGGCGGGCGCGAAAAACTGTTTTTT
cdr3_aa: CASSLAGGGGREKLFF

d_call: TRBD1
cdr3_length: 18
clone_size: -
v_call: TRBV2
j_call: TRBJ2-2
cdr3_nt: TGTGCCAGCAGTACGACGGGACAGGGGGCGGTAAACACCGGGGAGCTGTTTTTT
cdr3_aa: CASSTTGQGAVNTGELFF

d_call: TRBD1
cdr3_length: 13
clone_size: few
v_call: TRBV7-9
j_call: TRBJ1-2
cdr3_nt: TGTGCCAGCAGCCCCGGGACAGGGGCTGGCTACACCTTC
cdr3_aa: CASSPGTGAGYTF

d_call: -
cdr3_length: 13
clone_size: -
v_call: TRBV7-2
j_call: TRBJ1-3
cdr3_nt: TGTGCCAGCAGCTCGGCGTTCAGAAACACCATATATTTT
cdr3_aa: CASSSAFRNTIYF

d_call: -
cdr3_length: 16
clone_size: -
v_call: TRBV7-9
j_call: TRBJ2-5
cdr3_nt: TGTGCCAGCAGCTTAGGAGTCCGGGGTCGGCAAGAGACCCAGTACTTC
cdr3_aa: CASSLGVRGRQETQYF

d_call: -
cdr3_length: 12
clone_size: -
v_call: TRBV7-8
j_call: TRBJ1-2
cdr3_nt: TGTGCCAGCAGCTTACAGGGTCCTGGCTACACCTTC
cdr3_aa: CASSLQGPGYTF

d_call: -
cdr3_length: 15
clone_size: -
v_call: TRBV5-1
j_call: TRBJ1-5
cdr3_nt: TGCGCCAGCAGCTTGGGGGGGAGCGGCAATCAGCCCCAGCATTTT
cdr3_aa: CASSLGGSGNQPQHF

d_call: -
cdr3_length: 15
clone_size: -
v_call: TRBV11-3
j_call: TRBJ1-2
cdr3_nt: TGTGCCAGCAGCTTAGATTATGGTTCAGGGACTGGCTACACCTTC
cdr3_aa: CASSLDYGSGTGYTF

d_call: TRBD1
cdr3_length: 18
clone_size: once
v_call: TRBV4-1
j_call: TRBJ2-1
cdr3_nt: TGCGCCAGCAGCCGATCCTTAGGCAGGGACAGCTCCTACAATGAGCAGTTCTTC
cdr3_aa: CASSRSLGRDSSYNEQFF

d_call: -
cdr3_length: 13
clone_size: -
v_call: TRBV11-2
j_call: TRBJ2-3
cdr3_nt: TGTGCCAGCAGCTTAGGAGAGCCAGATACGCAGTATTTT
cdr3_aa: CASSLGEPDTQYF

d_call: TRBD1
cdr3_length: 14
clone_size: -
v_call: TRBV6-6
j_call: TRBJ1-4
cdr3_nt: TGTGCCAGCACCCGGACAGGCCTTAATGAAAAACTGTTTTTT
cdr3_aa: CASTRTGLNEKLFF